This T cell receptor beta chain came from a study of graft-versus-host responses after intestinal transplantation. Across the whole study: Recipients received multivisceral, liver-intestinal, or isolated intestinal transplants.

The CDR3 has 19 amino acids. J was trimmed by 0 bases and V by 3 bases; bases with no gene match: 12. Germline CDR1 is SGHDT and CDR2 is YYEEEE. The data were produced by immunoSEQ multiplex PCR, yet TCRdb's version contains in-frame clones alone and is incomplete. The data hold 99,000 or so clones, with under 95% observed a single time. About this clone: Its specificity is unknown.

The receptor was derived from a human donor who was the organ donor for an intestinal transplant. J is TRBJ1-1 and V is TRBV5-6, with 12 bases lining up with TRBD1. Material: unstimulated CD8+ T cells sorted from spleen or lymph node cells, obtained before transplant. The CDR3 DNA reads TGTGCCAGCAGCTGGGGACAGGGGGCTCCTCTCTTCATGAACACTGAAGCTTTCTTT. This encodes CASSWGQGAPLFMNTEAFF.